The clone carrying this T cell receptor (beta chain) was found a few times. Its antigen remains unknown. The data were obtained in a study of response to subunit inactivated influenza vaccine. Study-wide results and limits: That few new T cells are recruited by each seasonal influenza vaccination was the authors' suggestion.

CDR3 length: 16 amino acids. Trimming pared 4 bases from V and 2 bases from J, leaving 16 bases between. Germline CDR1 ENHRY, CDR2 SYGVKD. TCRdb fed the RT-PCR reads into MiXCR, producing one record per CDR3 protein. The sample has 500,000 to 550,000 distinct CDR3 sequences, around 8% seen once. This TCR was sampled from a man aged 45-69 years who received an inactivated influenza vaccine. The material sequenced was PBMCs from blood, taken less than 30 months after vaccination. The chain has TRBV10-3 and TRBJ2-3; D uncertain. The CDR3 sequence: CAISGVVGILTDTQYF. Written as DNA, the CDR3 is TGTGCCATCAGTGGAGTCGTGGGGATCCTCACAGATACGCAGTATTTT.